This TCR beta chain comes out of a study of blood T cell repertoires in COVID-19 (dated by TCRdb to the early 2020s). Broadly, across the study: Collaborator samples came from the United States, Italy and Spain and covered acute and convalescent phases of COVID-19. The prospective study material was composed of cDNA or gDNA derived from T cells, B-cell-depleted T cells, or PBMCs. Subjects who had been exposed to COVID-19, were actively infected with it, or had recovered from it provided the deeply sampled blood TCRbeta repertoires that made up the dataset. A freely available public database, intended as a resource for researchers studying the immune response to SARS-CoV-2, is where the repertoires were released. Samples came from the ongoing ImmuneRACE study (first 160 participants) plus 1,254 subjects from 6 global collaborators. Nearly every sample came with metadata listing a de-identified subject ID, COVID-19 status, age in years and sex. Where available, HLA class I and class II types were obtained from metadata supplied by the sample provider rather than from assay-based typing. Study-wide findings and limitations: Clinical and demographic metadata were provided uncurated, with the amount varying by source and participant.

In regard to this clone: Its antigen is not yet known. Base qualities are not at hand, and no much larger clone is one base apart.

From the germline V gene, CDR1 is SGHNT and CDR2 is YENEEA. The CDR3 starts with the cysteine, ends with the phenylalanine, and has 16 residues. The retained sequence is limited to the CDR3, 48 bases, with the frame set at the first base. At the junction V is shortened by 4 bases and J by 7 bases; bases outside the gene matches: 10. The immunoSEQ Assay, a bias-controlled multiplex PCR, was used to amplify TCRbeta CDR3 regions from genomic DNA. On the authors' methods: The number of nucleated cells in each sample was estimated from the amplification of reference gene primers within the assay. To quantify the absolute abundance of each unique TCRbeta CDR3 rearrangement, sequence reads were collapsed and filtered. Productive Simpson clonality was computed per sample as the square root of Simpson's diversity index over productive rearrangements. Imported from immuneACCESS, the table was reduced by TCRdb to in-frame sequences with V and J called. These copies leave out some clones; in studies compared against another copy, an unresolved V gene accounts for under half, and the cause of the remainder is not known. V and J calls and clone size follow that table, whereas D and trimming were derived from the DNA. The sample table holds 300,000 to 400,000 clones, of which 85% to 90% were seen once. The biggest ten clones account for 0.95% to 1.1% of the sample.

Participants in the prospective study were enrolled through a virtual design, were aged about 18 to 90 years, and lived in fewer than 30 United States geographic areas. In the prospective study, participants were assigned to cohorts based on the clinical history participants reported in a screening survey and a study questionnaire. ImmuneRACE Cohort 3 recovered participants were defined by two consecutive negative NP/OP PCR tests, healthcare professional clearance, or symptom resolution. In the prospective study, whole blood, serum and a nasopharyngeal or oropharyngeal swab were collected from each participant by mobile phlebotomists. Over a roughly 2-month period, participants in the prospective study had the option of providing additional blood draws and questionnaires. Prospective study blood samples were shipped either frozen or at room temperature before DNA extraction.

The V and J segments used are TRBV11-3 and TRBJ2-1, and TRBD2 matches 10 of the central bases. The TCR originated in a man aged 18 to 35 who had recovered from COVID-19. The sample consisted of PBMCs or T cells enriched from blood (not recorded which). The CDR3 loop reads CASSSPSGSRTNEQFF. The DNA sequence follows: TGTGCCAGCAGCTCCCCTAGCGGGAGTCGTACAAATGAGCAGTTCTTC. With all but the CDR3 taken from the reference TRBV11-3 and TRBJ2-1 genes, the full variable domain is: EAGVVQSPRYKIIEKKQPVAFWCNPISGHNTLYWYLQNLGQGPELLIRYENEEAVDDSQLPKDRFSAERLKGVDSTLKIQPAELGDSAVYLCASSSPSGSRTNEQFFGPGTRLTVL.